A single sample is the source of the 3 T cell receptor beta chains below, sequenced in a study of identical twins. Via MiXCR, TCRdb re-called the 5' RACE reads, giving one row per CDR3 protein. The sample yields hundreds of thousands of distinct CDR3 sequences, around 6% seen once. The sequencing sample was made of naive T cells sorted from blood. These receptors were obtained from a young man in good health.

This clonotype was recorded many times. The CDR3 DNA sequence: TGTGCCAGCAGTACGGGACTAGCGGGAACCTACGAGCAGTACTTC. Its protein product is CASSTGLAGTYEQYF. This rearrangement joins TRBV6-1 to TRBJ2-7; 13 nucleotides match TRBD2. From germline, CDR1 is MNHNS and CDR2 SASEGT. V gave up 5 bases and J gave up 2 bases; unmatched junction bases: 3. This CDR3 has 15 amino acids.

The sample holds many counts of this clonotype. V usage is TRBV6-5 and J usage is TRBJ2-2, with D perhaps TRBD2 (5 bases). The CDR3 contains 15 residues. V was shortened by 2 bases and J by 3 bases, with 10 bases between the two germline ends. Germline CDR1 MNHEY, CDR2 SVGAGI. In DNA form, the CDR3 reads TGTGCCAGCAGTTACAACTCAGCGGACACCGGGGAGCTGTTTTTT. Translated: CASSYNSADTGELFF.

The CDR3: CAISPGLAGGDYEQYF. The CDR3 DNA follows: TGTGCCATCAGTCCGGGACTAGCGGGAGGGGATTACGAGCAGTACTTC. The rearrangement joins TRBV10-3 to TRBJ2-7; 16 bases line up with TRBD2. CDR3 length equals 16 residues. Per germline, CDR1 ENHRY and CDR2 SYGVKD. The V gene end was trimmed by 5 bases and the J gene end by 4 bases; junction bases not matched to a gene: 5.